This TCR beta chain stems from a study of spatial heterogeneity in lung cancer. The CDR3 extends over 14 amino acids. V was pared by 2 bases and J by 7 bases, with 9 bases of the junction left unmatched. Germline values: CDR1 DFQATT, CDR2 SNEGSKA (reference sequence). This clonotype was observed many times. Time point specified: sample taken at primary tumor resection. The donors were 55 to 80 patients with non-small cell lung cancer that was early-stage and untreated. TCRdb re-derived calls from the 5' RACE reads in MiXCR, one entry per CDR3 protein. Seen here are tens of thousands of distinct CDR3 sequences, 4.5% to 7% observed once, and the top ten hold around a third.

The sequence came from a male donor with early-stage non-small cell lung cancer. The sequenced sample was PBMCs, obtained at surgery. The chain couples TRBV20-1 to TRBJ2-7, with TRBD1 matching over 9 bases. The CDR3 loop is CSARRDRAGSEQYF. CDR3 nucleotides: TGCAGTGCTAGACGGGACAGGGCAGGTAGTGAGCAGTACTTC.